The 20 T cell receptor beta chains below come from one sample, sequenced in a study of blood T cell repertoires in COVID-19. The method was immunoSEQ multiplex PCR; TCRdb's version includes in-frame clones alone and lacks a portion of them. The data show 250,000 to 300,000 clones, 70% to 80% seen once. The sequencing input was peripheral blood. The receptors were gathered from a woman older than 75 with acute or convalescent COVID-19.

Turning to this clone: The same CDR3 can be traced to other DNA sequences in this sample. The chain joins TRBV5-1 to TRBJ1-1, with TRBD1 identical over 9 bases. The length of the CDR3 is 14 residues. From germline, CDR1 is SGHRS and CDR2 YFSETQ. Trimming took 4 bases from V and 4 from J; bases not matched to a gene: 5. The chain's CDR3 is CASSPDRGGTEAFF. The CDR3, as DNA: TGCGCCAGCAGCCCGGACAGGGGAGGCACTGAAGCTTTCTTT.

This rearrangement joins TRBV18 to TRBJ1-5; 9 bases map to TRBD1. The CDR3 is made up of 14 amino acids. V lost 3 bases to trimming and J lost 7 bases; unmatched junction nucleotides: 4. Germline loops: CDR1 KGHSH, CDR2 LQKENI. The CDR3 nucleotides read TGTGCCAGCTCACCCGGGACAGGGTGGCAGCCCCAGCATTTT. Amino acids: CASSPGTGWQPQHF.

This chain joins TRBV5-1 and TRBJ2-5; 9 bases are shared with TRBD2. In germline, CDR1 is SGHRS, CDR2 YFSETQ. The V segment lost 4 bases and the J segment 5 bases; nucleotides outside the gene matches: 6. CDR3 size: 14 residues. The CDR3 coding sequence is TGCGCCAGCAGCCCTAGCGGGAAAGGTGAGACCCAGTACTTC. Residues: CASSPSGKGETQYF. The full variable domain, completed using reference TRBV5-1 and TRBJ2-5, is KAGVTQTPRYLIKTRGQQVTLSCSPISGHRSVSWYQQTPGQGLQFLFEYFSETQRNKGNFPGRFSGRQFSNSRSEMNVSTLELGDSALYLCASSPSGKGETQYFGPGTRLLVL.

This clone was detected once. The V and J genes are TRBV6-5 and TRBJ2-3; the match to TRBD1 covers 7 bases. The germline CDR1 and CDR2 sequences are MNHEY and SVGAGI. V was pared by 7 bases and J by 6 bases, with 10 bases of the junction left unmatched. The CDR3 runs to 14 residues. The CDR3 spells CASTGQGVGDTQYF. The CDR3 DNA reads as TGTGCCAGCACGGGCCAGGGGGTTGGGGATACGCAGTATTTT.

Here the CDR3 reads CASSQEYFTGELFF. The CDR3 coding sequence is TGTGCCAGCAGCCAAGAATACTTCACCGGGGAGCTGTTTTTT. J is TRBJ2-2 and V is TRBV3-1 (or the pseudogene TRBV3-2); D is unclear. The CDR3 spans 14 residues. The germline V and J ends were trimmed by 0 bases and 4 bases, with 6 bases remaining between them. Per the germline V gene, CDR1 is LGHDT and CDR2 is YNNKEL (reference sequence).

The CDR3 loop is CASTSTSGSYEQYF. CDR3 nucleotides: TGTGCCAGCACCTCGACTAGCGGCTCCTACGAGCAGTACTTC. The chain joins TRBV6-5 to TRBJ2-7, with 9 bases aligning to TRBD2. V shed 7 bases and J 0 bases; nucleotides not matched to a gene: 4. The CDR3 consists of 14 residues. Germline values: CDR1 MNHEY, CDR2 SVGAGI.

The CDR3 loop is CASSPGTGDGEQYF. CDR3 sequence (DNA): TGTGCCAGCTCACCCGGGACAGGGGACGGCGAGCAGTACTTC. The gene calls are TRBV18 and TRBJ2-7, with 10 bases identical to TRBD1. Unmatched junction bases numbered 5, after V lost 3 bases and J lost 6 bases. This CDR3 region has 14 residues. Germline CDR1 KGHSH, CDR2 LQKENI. The full variable domain, rest sourced from reference TRBV18 and TRBJ2-7, is NAGVMQNPRHLVRRRGQEARLRCSPMKGHSHVYWYRQLPEEGLKFMVYLQKENIIDESGMPKERFSAEFPKEGPSILRIQQVVRGDSAAYFCASSPGTGDGEQYFGPGTRLTVT.

V gene TRBV14 combines with J gene TRBJ2-1; D is unclear. The V end was cut by 5 bases, the J end by 7 bases, with 6 bases between. The CDR3 covers 11 residues. Per the germline V gene, CDR1 is SGHDN and CDR2 is FVKESK. The CDR3 DNA sequence: TGTGCCAGCAGCTTCCGGAATGAGCAGTTCTTC. Encoded protein: CASSFRNEQFF.

The genes are TRBV4-1 and TRBJ2-5; 11 bases are shared with TRBD2. Germline-derived CDR1 and CDR2 are MGHRA and YSYEKL. The CDR3 has 16 residues. V gave up 4 bases and J gave up 9 bases; unmatched junction bases: 13. In DNA form, the CDR3 reads TGCGCCAGCAGCCCCCCCGGGACTAGCGGACGGGGGGCCCAGTACTTC. It specifies CASSPPGTSGRGAQYF.

This clone was found once. V and J are TRBV28 and TRBJ1-2; D not resolved. The ends were cut back, 7 bases at V and 4 bases at J, with 19 bases in the middle. This CDR3 has 15 amino acids. Germline V gene sequence: CDR1 MDHEN, CDR2 SYDVKM. CDR3 loop: CASTPTKSRSYGYTF. The CDR3 region has the DNA TGTGCCAGCACCCCAACAAAATCCCGTTCCTATGGCTACACCTTC.

This chain links TRBV6-5 with TRBJ2-5; D remains unclear. The germline V and J ends were trimmed by 8 bases and 5 bases, with 6 bases remaining between them. The CDR3 totals 10 residues. The V gene's germline CDR1 is MNHEY and CDR2 SVGAGI. The CDR3, as DNA: TGTGCCAGCCTGTCGGAGACCCAGTACTTC. It yields the protein CASLSETQYF.

This chain connects TRBV18 to TRBJ1-2, with 9 bases that match TRBD1. V was clipped by 2 bases and J by 7 bases; unmatched bases: 5. This CDR3 has 14 residues. From germline, CDR1 is KGHSH and CDR2 LQKENI. The CDR3 sequence is CASSPGTGSGGYTF. Here the CDR3 DNA reads TGTGCCAGCTCACCAGGGACAGGGTCTGGTGGCTACACCTTC.

V usage is TRBV5-1 and J usage is TRBJ1-3, with D perhaps matching TRBD1 (5 bases). The germline gives CDR1 SGHRS, CDR2 YFSETQ. The CDR3 loop spans 15 amino acids. Trimming stripped 3 bases from V and 0 bases from J, with 10 bases between. CDR3 region: CASSSTGRSGNTIYF. CDR3 sequence (DNA): TGCGCCAGCAGCTCAACAGGACGCTCTGGAAACACCATATATTTT.

This chain links TRBV7-2 with TRBJ2-7; tentative D call: TRBD1 (5 bases). This CDR3 has 14 amino acids. Germline CDR1 and CDR2: SGHTA and FQGNSA. V lost 5 bases and J 0 bases, leaving 11 bases between the germline ends. For the CDR3, the DNA is TGTGCCAGCAGCGGGGCGCGCCTCTCCTACGAGCAGTACTTC. Its translation is CASSGARLSYEQYF.

V is TRBV19 and J is TRBJ2-4; D is perhaps TRBD1 (6 bases). In germline, CDR1 is LNHDA, CDR2 SQIVND (reference sequence). The V and J ends lost 5 bases and 3 bases respectively, with 14 bases between them. The CDR3 is 15 amino acids. CDR3 in amino acids: CASSLQGVGKNIQYF. CDR3 coding DNA: TGTGCCAGTAGTCTACAGGGTGTAGGCAAAAACATTCAGTACTTC. Full variable domain (remainder filled in from reference TRBV19 and TRBJ2-4): DGGITQSPKYLFRKEGQNVTLSCEQNLNHDAMYWYRQDPGQGLRLIYYSQIVNDFQKGDIAEGYSVSREKKESFPLTVTSAQKNPTAFYLCASSLQGVGKNIQYFGAGTRLSVL.

V usage is TRBV28 and J usage is TRBJ1-2, with D uncertain. CDR3 length: 13 residues. Germline V gives CDR1 MDHEN, CDR2 SYDVKM. V lost 5 bases to trimming and J lost 0 bases, with 7 bases between them. The CDR3 sequence is CASSIVTNYGYTF. The DNA for the CDR3 is TGTGCCAGCAGTATTGTTACTAACTATGGCTACACCTTC.

The V and J genes are TRBV2 and TRBJ1-4; 10 nucleotides match TRBD1. The CDR3 is made up of 14 amino acids. CDR1 is SNHLY and CDR2 is FYNNEI in the germline V gene. The ends lost 5 bases at V and 7 bases at J; junction bases unmatched: 4. The CDR3 DNA sequence: TGTGCCAGCAGTCAGGGACAGGGGATTGAAAAACTGTTTTTT. Its translation is CASSQGQGIEKLFF. Full variable domain (remainder filled in from reference TRBV2 and TRBJ1-4): EPEVTQTPSHQVTQMGQEVILRCVPISNHLYFYWYRQILGQKVEFLVSFYNNEISEKSEIFDDQFSVERPDGSNFTLKIRSTKLEDSAMYFCASSQGQGIEKLFFGSGTQLSVL.

This clone was observed a few times. V is TRBV19 and J is TRBJ1-6; D not resolved. CDR3 size: 15 residues. The V and J ends lost 4 bases and 6 bases respectively, with 13 bases between them. CDR1 and CDR2 (germline): LNHDA, SQIVND (reference sequence). The CDR3 protein is CASSTGDRVNSPLHF. Here the CDR3 DNA reads TGTGCCAGTAGTACCGGGGATAGAGTTAATTCACCCCTCCACTTT.

This chain connects TRBV18 to TRBJ1-6, with D tentatively TRBD1 (5 bases). The CDR3 contains 13 residues. V lost 5 bases, J lost 10 bases, and 12 bases lay in between. The germline V gene encodes CDR1 KGHSH and CDR2 LQKENI. In nucleotides, the CDR3 is TGTGCCAGCTCAGGGGAAGGGGTCTCACCCCTCCACTTT. This gives the protein CASSGEGVSPLHF. The full variable domain, its missing parts supplied by reference TRBV18 and TRBJ1-6, is NAGVMQNPRHLVRRRGQEARLRCSPMKGHSHVYWYRQLPEEGLKFMVYLQKENIIDESGMPKERFSAEFPKEGPSILRIQQVVRGDSAAYFCASSGEGVSPLHFGNGTRLTVT.

This sequence joins TRBV5-5 and TRBJ2-1, with TRBD1 identical over 7 bases. CDR1 and CDR2 from the germline V gene are SGHKS and YYEKEE (reference sequence). Trimming took 5 bases from V and 5 from J; bases not matched to a gene: 13. This CDR3 region has 16 residues. The CDR3 protein is CASRQLPGTANNEQFF. The CDR3 DNA is TGTGCCAGCAGACAATTGCCCGGGACAGCTAACAATGAGCAGTTCTTC. Full variable domain (missing parts from reference TRBV5-5 and TRBJ2-1): DAGVTQSPTHLIKTRGQQVTLRCSPISGHKSVSWYQQVLGQGPQFIFQYYEKEERGRGNFPDRFSARQFPNYSSELNVNALLLGDSALYLCASRQLPGTANNEQFFGPGTRLTVL.